These 11 T cell receptor beta chains were sequenced from one sample in a study of graft-versus-host responses after intestinal transplantation. The method was immunoSEQ multiplex PCR; TCRdb's version includes in-frame clones alone and lacks a portion of them. The profile shows about 82,000 clones, 75% to 95% of them singletons. These receptors have no known antigen. Sequencing used unstimulated CD4+ T cells sorted from spleen or lymph node cells, obtained before intestinal transplant. The receptor source for this set is a human donor who received an intestinal transplant.

This clone was seen once. This chain joins TRBV7-2 and TRBJ1-2, with a weak D call TRBD1 (6 bases). Trimming took 0 bases from V and 7 from J, leaving 9 bases between them. This CDR3 has 13 residues. Per germline, CDR1 SGHTA and CDR2 FQGNSA. The CDR3 DNA follows: TGTGCCAGCAGCTTAGCGGCGGGGGCTGGCTACACCTTC. It encodes CASSLAAGAGYTF.

The J gene is TRBJ2-1, the V gene TRBV4-3; 11 nucleotides line up with TRBD2. J lost 7 bases, V lost 1 base, and 9 bases had no gene match. The length of the CDR3 is 17 residues. Germline CDR1 is LGHNA and CDR2 is YSLEER. As DNA, the CDR3 is TGCGCCAGCAGCCAAGGTGGTAGCGGGGGGGCGTTGAATGAGCAGTTCTTC. Translating it yields CASSQGGSGGALNEQFF.

The genes are TRBV6-5 and TRBJ2-3, with D uncertain. In germline, CDR1 is MNHEY, CDR2 SVGAGI. Trimming took off 6 bases at V and 6 bases at J, with 16 bases between the two ends. This CDR3 has 14 amino acids. CDR3 in DNA: TGTGCCAGCAGAGACCAGGCCGTTGTGGATACGCAGTATTTT. This codes for CASRDQAVVDTQYF.

This chain joins TRBV7-2 and TRBJ1-6, with 9 bases identical to TRBD1. Trimming cost V 1 base and J 7 bases; bases outside gene matches: 5. The CDR3 is 16 residues long. Germline CDR1 reads SGHTA; CDR2 reads FQGNSA. In DNA form, the CDR3 reads TGTGCCAGCAGCTTAGTAGGGGGACAGGGCAATTCACCCCTCCACTTT. Residues: CASSLVGGQGNSPLHF.

The rearrangement links TRBV5-6 to TRBJ2-7; 7 positions match TRBD1. CDR3 length: 16 residues. The germline V gene has CDR1 SGHDT and CDR2 YYEEEE. V trimming: 2 bases; J trimming: 2 bases; junction bases outside the gene matches: 10. The CDR3 nucleotides are TGTGCCAGCAGCTTCTACTCGGGACAGAAACCCTACGAGCAGTACTTC. It is translated as CASSFYSGQKPYEQYF.

This chain connects TRBV7-9 to TRBJ1-1; no reliable D call. V was pared by 5 bases and J by 0 bases, with 10 bases between. This CDR3 spans 14 amino acids. Germline CDR1 and CDR2: SEHNR and FQNEAQ (reference sequence). CDR3 sequence: CASSIDGLNTEAFF. The CDR3 bases are TGTGCCAGCAGCATAGATGGGCTGAACACTGAAGCTTTCTTT.

In its sample, this clone was seen a few times. The V call is TRBV6-5, the J call TRBJ2-1; 7 bases align to TRBD2. Germline-derived CDR1 and CDR2 are MNHEY and SVGAGI. Trimming took 5 bases from V and 3 from J; bases not matched to a gene: 7. This CDR3 has 15 amino acids. CDR3 amino acids: CASSAAGVGYNEQFF. Here the CDR3 DNA reads TGTGCCAGCAGTGCGGCGGGGGTGGGCTACAATGAGCAGTTCTTC.

The V and J genes are TRBV30 and TRBJ2-1; 11 nucleotides agree with TRBD2. The ends lost 1 base at V and 11 bases at J; junction bases unmatched: 7. CDR1 and CDR2 (germline): GTSNPN, SVGIG (reference sequence). This CDR3 region has 14 residues. CDR3 coding DNA: TGTGCCTGGAGTGGACTAGCGGGGAACTACAAGCAGTTCTTC. This sequence encodes CAWSGLAGNYKQFF.

The genes are TRBV4-3 and TRBJ2-3; D is unresolved. Looked up from germline, CDR1 is LGHNA and CDR2 is YSLEER. With 0 bases removed from V and 4 bases from J, the gap between germline ends came to 14 bases. The CDR3 consists of 16 residues. CDR3 sequence (DNA): TGCGCCAGCAGCCAAGATTTAGGTACTCAGGCAGATACGCAGTATTTT. It translates to CASSQDLGTQADTQYF.

J is TRBJ2-7 and V is TRBV11-2; 7 bases agree with TRBD2. V dropped 3 bases and J dropped 2; count of bases not matched to a gene: 4. Germline V gene lookup returns CDR1 SGHAT and CDR2 FQNNGV. CDR3 size: 14 residues. CDR3 DNA sequence: TGTGCCAGCAGCTTTCGACTAGCTGCCTACGAGCAGTACTTC. Translating it yields CASSFRLAAYEQYF.

In its sample, this clone was seen a few times. The chain is built from TRBV2 and TRBJ1-3; 7 positions match TRBD1. V gave up 6 bases and J gave up 4 bases; unmatched junction bases: 9. Germline CDR1 is SNHLY and CDR2 is FYNNEI. The CDR3 runs to 15 residues. The chain's CDR3 is CASRTTGRVGNTIYF. The CDR3, as DNA: TGTGCCAGCAGGACGACAGGGCGTGTCGGAAACACCATATATTTT.